This T cell receptor (beta chain) comes out of a study of blood T cell repertoires in COVID-19. The method was immunoSEQ multiplex PCR; TCRdb's version includes in-frame clones alone and lacks a portion of them. The top ten hold 1.5% to 2% of the sample, which has a few hundred thousand clones, about 91% seen once. The germline V gene has CDR1 SGHAT and CDR2 FQNNGV. The CDR3 runs to 16 residues. V was pared by 5 bases and J by 6 bases, with 12 bases of the junction left unmatched. Material for sequencing was peripheral blood. The chain combines TRBV11-2 with TRBJ2-3; 9 bases line up with TRBD1. This TCR was sampled from a woman in her twenties or thirties with COVID-19, enrolled during active disease. CDR3 residues: CASSKTGTGLWDTQYF. In DNA form, the CDR3 reads TGTGCCAGCAGCAAAACCGGGACAGGGCTGTGGGATACGCAGTATTTT.